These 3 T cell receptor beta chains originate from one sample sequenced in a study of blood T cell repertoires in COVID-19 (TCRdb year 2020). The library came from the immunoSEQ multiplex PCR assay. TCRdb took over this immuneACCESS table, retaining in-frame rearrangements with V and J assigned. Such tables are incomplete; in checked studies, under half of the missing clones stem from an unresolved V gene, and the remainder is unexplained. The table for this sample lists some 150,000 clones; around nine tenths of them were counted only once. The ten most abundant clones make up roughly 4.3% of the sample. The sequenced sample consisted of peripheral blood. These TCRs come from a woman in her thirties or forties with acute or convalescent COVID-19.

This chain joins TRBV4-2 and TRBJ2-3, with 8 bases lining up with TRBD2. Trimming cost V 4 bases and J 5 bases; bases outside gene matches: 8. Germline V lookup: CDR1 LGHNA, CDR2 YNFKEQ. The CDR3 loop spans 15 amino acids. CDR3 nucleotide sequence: TGTGCCAGCAGCCGAGCGGGAGTAGTGGTAGATACGCAGTATTTT. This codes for CASSRAGVVVDTQYF.

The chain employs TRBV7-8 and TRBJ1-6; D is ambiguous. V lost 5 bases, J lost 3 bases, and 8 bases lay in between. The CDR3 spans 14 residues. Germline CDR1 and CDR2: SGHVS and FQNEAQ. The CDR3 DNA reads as TGTGCCAGCAGCCCCGGGATCTATAATTCACCCCTCCACTTT. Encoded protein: CASSPGIYNSPLHF.

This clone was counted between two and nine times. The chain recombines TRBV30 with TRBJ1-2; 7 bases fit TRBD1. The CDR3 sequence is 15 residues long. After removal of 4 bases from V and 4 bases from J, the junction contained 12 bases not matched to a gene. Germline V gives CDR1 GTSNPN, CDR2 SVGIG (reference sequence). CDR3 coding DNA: TGTGCCTGGACCTTGGGCTGGCCAGGGGGCTATGGCTACACCTTC. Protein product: CAWTLGWPGGYGYTF.